This passage covers 2 T cell receptor beta chains from one sample sequenced in a study of molecular identifiers for immune sequencing clone quantification. TCRdb passed the PCR reads through MiXCR, listing each CDR3 protein once. The sample yields approximately 500,000 distinct CDR3 sequences, roughly 24% seen once. Source material: naive CD8+ T cells from blood, with Jurkat cell RNA spiked in. Regarding subset: FACS-sorted CD8+CD4-CCR7+CD45RA+ naive T cells. Receptor source: a human donor in good health. Some libraries in this study had Jurkat cell RNA spiked in.

The V call is TRBV2, the J call TRBJ1-4; D is perhaps TRBD1 (5 bases). From germline, CDR1 is SNHLY and CDR2 FYNNEI. V lost 5 bases and J 8 bases, leaving 18 bases between the germline ends. The CDR3 is 15 residues long. CDR3 in DNA: TGTGCCAGCAGTACCCCTCGCGGGGGAGGGGAAAAACTGTTTTTT. This gives the protein CASSTPRGGGEKLFF.

This clonotype was counted only a few times. This chain connects TRBV4-1 to TRBJ1-1; the D is unclear. The ends were cut back, 3 bases at V and 8 bases at J, with 16 bases in the middle. The CDR3 runs 14 residues. CDR1 MGHRA and CDR2 YSYEKL come from the germline V gene. CDR3 residues: CASSQTPELLEAFF. CDR3 DNA sequence: TGCGCCAGCAGCCAGACCCCTGAATTGTTGGAAGCTTTCTTT.